This T cell receptor beta chain was found in a study of T cell responses to AZD1222 COVID-19 vaccine (dated by TCRdb to the early 2020s). In the study overall: AZD1222 recipients with second doses at about 4 weeks or about 12 weeks were pooled, because spike-specific TCR depth and breadth did not differ between schedules. A total of 233 trial participants underwent TCR sequencing, of whom some 210 received two doses of AZD1222 and about 26 received two doses of the MenACWY control vaccine. Trial participants were enrolled by age into subgroups of 18-55, 56-69 and 70-plus years, and roughly 150, 30 and 60 TCR-sequenced participants, respectively, were included in these subgroups.

Reading the label with the study, this specimen's time point is: baseline before first vaccination. Samples from vaccinated people were obtained from the UK trials COV001 and COV002, which included a single-blind randomized controlled phase 2/3 trial of AZD1222 (ChAdOx1 nCoV-19) in healthy adults. For TCRbeta chain sequencing, PBMC samples from trial participants were taken at day 0 and at day 28 after the second dose. The CDR3 regions of human TCRbeta chains were analyzed by immunosequencing. Concerning the study's data processing: Repertoire TCRs were checked for matches against a reference library of SARS-CoV-2-specific TCRs that had been generated using the MIRA antigen-specificity platform. Breadth meant the fraction of unique TCRs that were SARS-CoV-2-associated, whereas depth meant the fraction of total T cells that were SARS-CoV-2-associated. Using the MIRA data, each spike-specific TCR was mapped to the spike region that the TCR reacts to and placed in a CD4 or CD8 class. Log10-transformed breadth and depth values were compared by one-way ANOVA with Sidak's multiple comparisons tests. TCRdb provides this immuneACCESS table in a form limited to in-frame rearrangements. Some clones are lacking; in checked studies, under half of them reflect an unresolved V gene, and why the rest are absent is not known. V, J and clone size are those of that table, while D and trimming were read from the DNA. This sample gives about 120,000 clones in total; roughly 90% of them show up just once. The ten largest clonotypes hold 6.5% to 9.5% of the sample.

This clone was seen a single time. It lacks a known antigen. No base quality values were provided; no much bigger clone lies one nucleotide off. The paper as a whole reports these results and caveats: In the small 56-69-year group, the increase in depth fell short of significance, most likely because of low power. CD4 TCRs associated with the vaccine covered the entire spike protein, and the dominant responses were in regions 160-218 and 743-854. Conclusions about previously exposed vaccinees were limited because only six AZD1222 recipients were SARS-CoV-2 seropositive at baseline. Because no day 14 peak-response samples were available, repertoires were characterized only after the peak T cell response. After two AZD1222 doses, spike-specific TCR breadth and depth were significantly higher than at day 0 and than in MenACWY recipients. Most participants were white British and females outnumbered males, and the authors suggested that clonal diversity may have been underestimated. Nearly half of unique spike-specific TCRs reportedly recognized epitopes outside regions mutated in the B.1.351 and B.1.1.7 variants.

Its CDR3 holds 16 amino acids, cysteine through phenylalanine. Just CDR3 DNA is preserved here, 48 bases in frame from base 1. CDR1 and CDR2 are read off the germline V gene (reference sequence) as PRHDT and FYEKMQ. V is reduced by 1 base and J by 6 bases, leaving a spacing of 17 bases between them. The input for sequencing was peripheral blood, taken on day 0 of AZD1222 vaccination. This receptor chain uses TRBV13 and TRBJ2-3; the D gene cannot be named for sure. The sequence was obtained from an adult in good health. CDR3 reads: CASSLARRLHEDTQYF. The base sequence is TGTGCCAGCAGCTTAGCTCGGCGATTACATGAGGATACGCAGTATTTT.